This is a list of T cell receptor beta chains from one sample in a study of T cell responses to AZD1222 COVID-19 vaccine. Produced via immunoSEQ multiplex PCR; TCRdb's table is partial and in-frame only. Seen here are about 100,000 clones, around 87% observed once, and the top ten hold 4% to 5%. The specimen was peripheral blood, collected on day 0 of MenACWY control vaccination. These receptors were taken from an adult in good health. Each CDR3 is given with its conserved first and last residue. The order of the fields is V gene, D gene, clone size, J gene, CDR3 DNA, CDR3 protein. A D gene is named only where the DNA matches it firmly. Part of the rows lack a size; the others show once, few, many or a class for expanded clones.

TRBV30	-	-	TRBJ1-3	TGTGCCTGGAGTTTCGGGTCTGGAAACACCATATATTTT	CAWSFGSGNTIYF
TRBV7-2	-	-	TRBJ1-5	TGTGCCAGCAGCTTAGCTGGGGGGCGAGGGCAGCCCCAGCATTTT	CASSLAGGRGQPQHF
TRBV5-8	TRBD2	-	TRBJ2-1	TGTGCCAGCACCCCGGGACTAGGCGACAATGAGCAGTTCTTC	CASTPGLGDNEQFF
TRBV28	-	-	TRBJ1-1	TGTGCCAGCAGTTACCGATTTGCCAGAAATAACACTGAAGCTTTCTTT	CASSYRFARNNTEAFF
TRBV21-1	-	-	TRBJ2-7	TGTGCCAGCAGCTCCCAACAGACTAGCGGGGTGAGAGAGCAGTACTTC	CASSSQQTSGVREQYF
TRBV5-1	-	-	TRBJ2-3	TGCGCCAGCAGCTTGGTCGGCACAGATACGCAGTATTTT	CASSLVGTDTQYF
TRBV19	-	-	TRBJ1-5	TGTGCCAGTAGGGGGGTCCCCGGACAGCCCCAGCATTTT	CASRGVPGQPQHF
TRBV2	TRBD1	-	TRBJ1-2	TGTGCCAGCAGGGGGGACAGCTCCTATGGCTACACCTTC	CASRGDSSYGYTF
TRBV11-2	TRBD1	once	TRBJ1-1	TGTGCCAGCAGCATCCGGACAGGTGGAGGGACTGAAGCTTTCTTT	CASSIRTGGGTEAFF
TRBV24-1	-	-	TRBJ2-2	TGTGCCACCAGTGACGTCCAGGGGGGAAGGAACACCGGGGAGCTGTTTTTT	CATSDVQGGRNTGELFF
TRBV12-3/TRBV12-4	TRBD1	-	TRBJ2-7	TGTGCCAGCAGTGGACAGGGGACCTACGAGCAGTACTTC	CASSGQGTYEQYF
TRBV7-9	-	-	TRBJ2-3	TGTGCCAGCAGCTTCTCCCAGCAGCTATTCACAGATACGCAGTATTTT	CASSFSQQLFTDTQYF
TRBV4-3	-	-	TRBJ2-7	TGCGCCAGCAGCCAAGAAGCGGTGAGCGGACCCTCCTACGAGCAGTACTTC	CASSQEAVSGPSYEQYF
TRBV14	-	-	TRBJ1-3	TGTGCCAGCAGTCGCAACTCTGGAAACACCATATATTTT	CASSRNSGNTIYF
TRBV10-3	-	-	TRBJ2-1	TGTGCCATCTGGGACCCGAGACGCAATGAGCAGTTCTTC	CAIWDPRRNEQFF
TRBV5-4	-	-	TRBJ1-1	TGTGCCAGCAGCTTGCGGGGACCGAACACTGAAGCTTTCTTT	CASSLRGPNTEAFF
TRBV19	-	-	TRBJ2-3	TGTGCCAGTAGTGCCCCACAGGGAGTCGGGGCAGATACGCAGTATTTT	CASSAPQGVGADTQYF
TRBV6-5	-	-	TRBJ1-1	TGTGCCAGCAGTTCTACAGTGAACACTGAAGCTTTCTTT	CASSSTVNTEAFF
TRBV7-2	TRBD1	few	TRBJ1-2	TGTGCCAGCAGCTTACACAGGGGAGGCTATGGCTACACCTTC	CASSLHRGGYGYTF
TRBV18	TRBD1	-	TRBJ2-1	TGTGCCAGCTCACTCGGACAGGGGGCTTCCTACAATGAGCAGTTCTTC	CASSLGQGASYNEQFF
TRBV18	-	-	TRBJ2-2	TGTGCCAGCTCACCATTACGGGGGAACACCGGGGAGCTGTTTTTT	CASSPLRGNTGELFF
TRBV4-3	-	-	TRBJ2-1	TGCGCCAGCAGCCAAGATGTGCGGGTTTCCTACAATGAGCAGTTCTTC	CASSQDVRVSYNEQFF
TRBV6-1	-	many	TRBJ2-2	TGTGCCAGCAGTGAATCGGCTTTCACCGGGGAGCTGTTTTTT	CASSESAFTGELFF
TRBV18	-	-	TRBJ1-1	TGTGCCAGCTCCCCCCAGCGGGCTAACACTGAAGCTTTCTTT	CASSPQRANTEAFF
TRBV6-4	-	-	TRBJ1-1	TGTGCCAGCAGTCTCGACAGCCACACTGAAGCTTTCTTT	CASSLDSHTEAFF
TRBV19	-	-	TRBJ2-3	TGTGCCAGTAGTATAGACAGGGGCGGCCTCACAGATACGCAGTATTTT	CASSIDRGGLTDTQYF
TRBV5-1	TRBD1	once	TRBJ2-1	TGCGCCAGCGGCTGGGGACAGGGAGGCCCCGAGTTCTTC	CASGWGQGGPEFF
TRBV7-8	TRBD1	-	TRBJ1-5	TGTGCCAGCAGCTTCCAGCCCCGGGACAGGGCCCAGCATTTT	CASSFQPRDRAQHF
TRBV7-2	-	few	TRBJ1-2	TGTGCCAGCAGCCCCCGGAGGGGGGAGGCCTATGGCTACACCTTC	CASSPRRGEAYGYTF
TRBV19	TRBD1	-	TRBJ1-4	TGTGCCAGTAGTATCCTCCAACCGCGCAGGGGGCGTTTTCCTAATGAAAAACTGTTTTTT	CASSILQPRRGRFPNEKLFF
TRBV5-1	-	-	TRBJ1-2	TGCGCCAGCAGCTTGGCCCGGTCCGACTATGGCTACACCTTC	CASSLARSDYGYTF
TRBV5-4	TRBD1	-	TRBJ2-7	TGTGCCAGCAGCTTGGGAGGGGGCCAGGGCTCCTACGAGCAGTACTTC	CASSLGGGQGSYEQYF
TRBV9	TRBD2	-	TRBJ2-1	TGTGCCAGCAGCCCCCGACTAGCGAAGAGCTCCTACAATGAGCAGTTCTTC	CASSPRLAKSSYNEQFF
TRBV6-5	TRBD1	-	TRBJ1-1	TGTGCCAGCAGTTACTCGACAGGGAGAATGAACACTGAAGCTTTCTTT	CASSYSTGRMNTEAFF
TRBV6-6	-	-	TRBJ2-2	TGTGCCAGCACCTCCGCGGTGAACACCGGGGAGCTGTTTTTT	CASTSAVNTGELFF
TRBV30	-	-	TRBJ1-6	TGTGCCCAGAGGGGGGGGATTGGGACACCCCTCCACTTT	CAQRGGIGTPLHF
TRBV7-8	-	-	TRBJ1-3	TGTGCCAGCAGCCTGGGACAAGCACCCTTAGTTTCCTCTGGAAACACCATATATTTT	CASSLGQAPLVSSGNTIYF
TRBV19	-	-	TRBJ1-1	TGTGCCAGCCTACTCCGGGACGGAGACACTGAAGCTTTCTTT	CASLLRDGDTEAFF
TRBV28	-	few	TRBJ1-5	TGTGCCAGCAGTTTATTTGCGGGGAATCAGCCCCAGCATTTT	CASSLFAGNQPQHF
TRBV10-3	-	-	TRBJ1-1	TGTGCCATCAGTGAGCAGGGTTTTGGGAACACTGAAGCTTTCTTT	CAISEQGFGNTEAFF
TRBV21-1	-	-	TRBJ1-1	-	CASSKVGRGSTEAFF
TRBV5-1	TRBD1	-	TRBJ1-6	TGCGCCAGCAGCTTGCTTCAGGGGGCGGACAATTCACCCCTCCACTTT	CASSLLQGADNSPLHF
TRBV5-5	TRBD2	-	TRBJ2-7	TGTGCCAGCAGCGGTCGGGGAGGGACCTACGAGCAGTACTTC	CASSGRGGTYEQYF
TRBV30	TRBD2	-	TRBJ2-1	TGTGCCTGGGCGCCGACTAGCGGGAGGGCCAGTGAGCAGTTCTTC	CAWAPTSGRASEQFF
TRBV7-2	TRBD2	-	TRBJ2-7	TGTGCCAGCAGCCTAAGCGGGGTCTCCTACGAGCAGTACTTC	CASSLSGVSYEQYF
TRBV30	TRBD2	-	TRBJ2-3	TGTGCCTGGGCTCCTAGCGGGGGAAGGCAGTATTTT	CAWAPSGGRQYF
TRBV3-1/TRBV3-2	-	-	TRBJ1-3	TGTGCCAGCAGCCCCCTTGTTGCATCTGGAAACACCATATATTTT	CASSPLVASGNTIYF
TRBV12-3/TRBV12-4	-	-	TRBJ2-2	TGTGCCAGCACCAGGGGCGGATCCGGGGAGCTGTTTTTT	CASTRGGSGELFF
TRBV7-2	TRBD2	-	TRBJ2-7	TGTGCCAGCAGCTTAGTGTCGGGAGCGGGAGAGCAGTACTTC	CASSLVSGAGEQYF
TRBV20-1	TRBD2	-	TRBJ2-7	TGCAGTGCTCTTAGCGGGAGAGCGCAGTACTTC	CSALSGRAQYF
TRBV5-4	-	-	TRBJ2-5	TGTGCCAGCAGCTTGACGGGGGTCGGAGAGACCCAGTACTTC	CASSLTGVGETQYF
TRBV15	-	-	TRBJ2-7	TGTGCCACCAGCAGAGATCAAAGGGTGGGCGAGCAGTACTTC	CATSRDQRVGEQYF